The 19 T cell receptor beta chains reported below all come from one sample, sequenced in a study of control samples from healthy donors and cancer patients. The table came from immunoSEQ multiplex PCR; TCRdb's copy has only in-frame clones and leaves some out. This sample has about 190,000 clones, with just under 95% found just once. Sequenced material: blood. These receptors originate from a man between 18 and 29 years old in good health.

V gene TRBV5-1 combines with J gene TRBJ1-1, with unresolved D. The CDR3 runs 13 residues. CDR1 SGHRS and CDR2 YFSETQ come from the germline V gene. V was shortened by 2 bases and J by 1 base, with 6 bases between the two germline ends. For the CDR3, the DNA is TGCGCCAGCAGCTTCCAGCAGAACACTGAAGCTTTCTTT. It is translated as CASSFQQNTEAFF.

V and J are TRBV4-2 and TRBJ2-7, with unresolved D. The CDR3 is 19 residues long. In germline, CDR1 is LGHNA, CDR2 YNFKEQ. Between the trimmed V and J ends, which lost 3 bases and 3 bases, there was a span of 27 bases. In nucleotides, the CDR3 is TGTGCCAGCAGCCACCCTTCAATGGAACAGTCTCTTCTTATCTACGAGCAGTACTTC. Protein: CASSHPSMEQSLLIYEQYF.

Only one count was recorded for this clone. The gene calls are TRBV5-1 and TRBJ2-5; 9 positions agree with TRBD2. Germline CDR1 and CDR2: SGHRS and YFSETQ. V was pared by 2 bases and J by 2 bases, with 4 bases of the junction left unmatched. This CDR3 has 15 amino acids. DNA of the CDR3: TGCGCCAGCAGCTTACCTAGCGGGGTACAAGAGACCCAGTACTTC. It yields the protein CASSLPSGVQETQYF.

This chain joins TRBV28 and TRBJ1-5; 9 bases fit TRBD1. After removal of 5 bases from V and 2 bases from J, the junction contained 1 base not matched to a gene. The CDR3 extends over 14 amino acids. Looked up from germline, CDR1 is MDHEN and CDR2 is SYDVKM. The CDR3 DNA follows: TGTGCCAGCAGTGACAGGGGGGGCAATCAGCCCCAGCATTTT. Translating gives CASSDRGGNQPQHF.

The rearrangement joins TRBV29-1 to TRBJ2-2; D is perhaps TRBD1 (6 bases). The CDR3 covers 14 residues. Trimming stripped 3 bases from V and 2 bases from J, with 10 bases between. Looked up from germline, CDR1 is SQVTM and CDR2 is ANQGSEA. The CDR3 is CSVDRGPNTGELFF. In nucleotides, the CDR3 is TGCAGCGTTGACAGGGGACCCAACACCGGGGAGCTGTTTTTT.

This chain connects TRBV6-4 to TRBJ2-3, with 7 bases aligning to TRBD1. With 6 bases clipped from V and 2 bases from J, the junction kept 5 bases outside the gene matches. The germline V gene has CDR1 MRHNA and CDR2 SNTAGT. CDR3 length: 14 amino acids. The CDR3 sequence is CASSRGGHTDTQYF. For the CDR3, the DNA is TGTGCCAGCAGCAGAGGGGGCCACACAGATACGCAGTATTTT.

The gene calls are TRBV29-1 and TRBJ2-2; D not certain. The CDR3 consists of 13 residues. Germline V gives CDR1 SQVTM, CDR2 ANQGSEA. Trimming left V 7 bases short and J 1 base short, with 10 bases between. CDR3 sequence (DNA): TGCAGCGCGTGGAACGTGAACACCGGGGAGCTGTTTTTT. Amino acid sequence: CSAWNVNTGELFF.

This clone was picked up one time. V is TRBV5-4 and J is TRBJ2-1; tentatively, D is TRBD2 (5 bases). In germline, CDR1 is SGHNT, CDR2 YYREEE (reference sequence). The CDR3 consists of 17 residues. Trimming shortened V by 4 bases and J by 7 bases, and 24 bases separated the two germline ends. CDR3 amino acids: CASSQAPQVRAGNEQFF. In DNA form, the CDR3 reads TGTGCCAGCAGCCAAGCCCCCCAGGTGAGGGCTGGAAATGAGCAGTTCTTC.

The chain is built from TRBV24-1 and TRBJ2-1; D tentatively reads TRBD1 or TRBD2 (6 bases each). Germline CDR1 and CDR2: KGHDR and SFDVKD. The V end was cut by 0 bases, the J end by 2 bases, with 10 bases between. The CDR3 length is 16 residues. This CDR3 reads CATSDLGGGTYNEQFF. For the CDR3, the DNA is TGTGCCACCAGTGATTTGGGAGGGGGGACCTACAATGAGCAGTTCTTC.

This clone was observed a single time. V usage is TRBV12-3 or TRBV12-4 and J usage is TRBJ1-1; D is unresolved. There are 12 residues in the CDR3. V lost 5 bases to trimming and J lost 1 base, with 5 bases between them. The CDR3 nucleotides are TGTGCCAGCAGTCCCACGAACACTGAAGCTTTCTTT. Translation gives CASSPTNTEAFF.

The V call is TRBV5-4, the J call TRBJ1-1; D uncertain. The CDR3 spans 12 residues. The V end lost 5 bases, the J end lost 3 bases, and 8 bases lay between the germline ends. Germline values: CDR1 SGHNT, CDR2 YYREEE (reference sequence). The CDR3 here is CASSGRDTEAFF. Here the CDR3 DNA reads TGTGCCAGCAGTGGGAGGGACACTGAAGCTTTCTTT.

The CDR3 loop reads CASSPTPSGGSYNEQFF. CDR3 in DNA: TGTGCCAGCAGTCCAACCCCCTCGGGGGGGTCCTACAATGAGCAGTTCTTC. The chain joins TRBV28 to TRBJ2-1, with 8 bases that match TRBD2. The trim removed 5 bases at V and 1 base at J, leaving 10 bases unmatched. The CDR3 totals 17 residues. The germline V gene encodes CDR1 MDHEN and CDR2 SYDVKM.

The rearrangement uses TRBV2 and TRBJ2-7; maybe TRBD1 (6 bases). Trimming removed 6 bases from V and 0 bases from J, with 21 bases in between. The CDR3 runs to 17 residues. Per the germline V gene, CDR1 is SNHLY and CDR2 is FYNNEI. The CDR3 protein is CASRPYLWTVSSYEQYF. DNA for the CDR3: TGTGCCAGCAGACCCTACCTCTGGACAGTAAGCTCCTACGAGCAGTACTTC.

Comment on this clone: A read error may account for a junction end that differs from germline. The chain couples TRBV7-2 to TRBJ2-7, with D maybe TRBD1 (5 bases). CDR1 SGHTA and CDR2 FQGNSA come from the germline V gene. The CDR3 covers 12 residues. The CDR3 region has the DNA TGTGCCAGCAGCTCGGGCCCCGCAGGGCTGCACTTC. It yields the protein CASSSGPAGLHF.

The CDR3, as DNA: TGTGCCAGCAGTGGCCTCGGGTCGGTAGCCAAAAACATTCAGTACTTC. This gives the protein CASSGLGSVAKNIQYF. This chain links TRBV28 with TRBJ2-4, with no clear D. The CDR3 length is 16 residues. The ends were cut back, 5 bases at V and 0 bases at J, with 14 bases in the middle. Germline V gene sequence: CDR1 MDHEN, CDR2 SYDVKM.

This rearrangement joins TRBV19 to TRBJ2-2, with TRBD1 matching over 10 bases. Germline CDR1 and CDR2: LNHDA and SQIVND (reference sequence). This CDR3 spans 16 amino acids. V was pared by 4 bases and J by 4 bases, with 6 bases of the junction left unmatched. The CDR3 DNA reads TGTGCCAGTAGTAACCTCCGGGACAGGGGCACCGGGGAGCTGTTTTTT. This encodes CASSNLRDRGTGELFF.

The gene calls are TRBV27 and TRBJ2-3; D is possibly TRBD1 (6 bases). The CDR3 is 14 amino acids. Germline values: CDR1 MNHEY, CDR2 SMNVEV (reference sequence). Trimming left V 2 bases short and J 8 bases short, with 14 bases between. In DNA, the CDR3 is TGTGCCAGCAGTTTAAACAGGGTGGCAGGTACGCAGTATTTT. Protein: CASSLNRVAGTQYF.

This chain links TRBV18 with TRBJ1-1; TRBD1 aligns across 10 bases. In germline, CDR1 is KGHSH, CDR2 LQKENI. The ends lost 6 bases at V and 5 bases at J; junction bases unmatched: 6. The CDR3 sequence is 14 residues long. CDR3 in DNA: TGTGCCAGCTCCCAGGGACAGGGGAGTACTGAAGCTTTCTTT. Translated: CASSQGQGSTEAFF. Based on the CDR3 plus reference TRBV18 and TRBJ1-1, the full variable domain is NAGVMQNPRHLVRRRGQEARLRCSPMKGHSHVYWYRQLPEEGLKFMVYLQKENIIDESGMPKERFSAEFPKEGPSILRIQQVVRGDSAAYFCASSQGQGSTEAFFGQGTRLTVV.

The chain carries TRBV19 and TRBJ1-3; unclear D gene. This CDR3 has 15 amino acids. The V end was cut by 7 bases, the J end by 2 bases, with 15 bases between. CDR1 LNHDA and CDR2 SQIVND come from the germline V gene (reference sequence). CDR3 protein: CASMVRDLTGNTIYF. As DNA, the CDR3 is TGTGCCAGTATGGTTCGGGATTTAACTGGAAACACCATATATTTT.